The 10 T cell receptor beta chains presented below share a single source sample, sequenced in a study of blood T cell repertoires in COVID-19. Sequencing used immunoSEQ multiplex PCR; TCRdb keeps in-frame clones, though not all of them. The table shows some 62,000 clones, with over 60% occurring only once. The sequenced material came from peripheral blood. All receptors derive from a human donor in a cohort sampled during active COVID-19.

This clone was detected only once. The chain joins TRBV3-1 (or the pseudogene TRBV3-2) to TRBJ2-2; 8 nucleotides line up with TRBD2. The V gene end was trimmed by 2 bases and the J gene end by 4 bases; junction bases not matched to a gene: 15. This CDR3 contains 19 residues. CDR1 and CDR2 (germline): LGHDT, YNNKEL (reference sequence). CDR3 nucleotide sequence: TGTGCCAGCAGCCAATGGGGTCCGGCGGGGGGCCGGGGCACCGGGGAGCTGTTTTTT. It is translated as CASSQWGPAGGRGTGELFF.

The V call is TRBV30, the J call TRBJ1-5; 7 nucleotides match TRBD1. V lost 0 bases and J lost 7; bases outside the gene matches: 6. Germline CDR1 GTSNPN, CDR2 SVGIG (reference sequence). The CDR3 covers 14 residues. The DNA of the CDR3 is TGTGCCTGGAGTGTACGACAGGGTCGGCAGCCCCAGCATTTT. Its translation: CAWSVRQGRQPQHF.

The chain uses TRBV12-3 or TRBV12-4 and TRBJ1-4, with 7 bases that match TRBD1. The CDR3 extends over 13 amino acids. V gave up 6 bases and J gave up 7 bases; unmatched junction bases: 5. The CDR3 DNA reads as TGTGCCAGCAGGTCGGGACAGTTTGAAAAACTGTTTTTT. The encoded protein is CASRSGQFEKLFF.

This chain joins TRBV5-1 and TRBJ2-1; 7 nucleotides line up with TRBD2. The CDR3 runs to 15 residues. Trimming took 6 bases from V and 5 from J; bases not matched to a gene: 11. Germline lookup yields CDR1 SGHRS and CDR2 YFSETQ. CDR3 sequence: CASTFGVLADNEQFF. The CDR3 region has the DNA TGCGCCAGCACCTTTGGGGTCCTAGCGGACAATGAGCAGTTCTTC. Supplemented by reference TRBV5-1 and TRBJ2-1, the full variable domain reads KAGVTQTPRYLIKTRGQQVTLSCSPISGHRSVSWYQQTPGQGLQFLFEYFSETQRNKGNFPGRFSGRQFSNSRSEMNVSTLELGDSALYLCASTFGVLADNEQFFGPGTRLTVL.

V gene TRBV28 combines with J gene TRBJ1-2; possible D gene TRBD1, 5 bases. Germline CDR1 reads MDHEN; CDR2 reads SYDVKM. There are 14 residues in the CDR3. The germline V and J ends were trimmed by 2 bases and 11 bases, with 18 bases remaining between them. As DNA, the CDR3 is TGTGCCAGCAGTTTAGTCAGGGAAGCCCCGGCGTACACCTTC. As protein: CASSLVREAPAYTF.

This rearrangement joins TRBV11-3 to TRBJ1-4, with 9 positions matching TRBD1. Germline CDR1 SGHNT, CDR2 YENEEA. The CDR3 has 15 amino acids. V lost 1 base to trimming and J lost 11 bases; unmatched junction nucleotides: 8. The CDR3 here is CASSLVGTGLWKLFF. As DNA, the CDR3 is TGTGCCAGCAGCTTAGTCGGGACAGGGTTGTGGAAACTGTTTTTT.

This clone was picked up a small number of times. The chain combines TRBV24-1 with TRBJ2-3; D may be TRBD2 (5 bases). V lost 4 bases, J lost 2 bases, and 21 bases lay in between. The CDR3 covers 18 residues. The germline CDR1 and CDR2 sequences are KGHDR and SFDVKD. The DNA of the CDR3 is TGTGCCACCAGTGACCCCCTCCCGCCCGGAGGAGCCACAGATACGCAGTATTTT. Protein product: CATSDPLPPGGATDTQYF.

The chain links TRBV28 to TRBJ2-3; TRBD1 matches 9 bases. CDR3 length: 18 amino acids. V lost 4 bases to trimming and J lost 5 bases; unmatched junction nucleotides: 16. The germline V gene encodes CDR1 MDHEN and CDR2 SYDVKM. This chain's CDR3 is CASSSRFSGQGDKDTQYF. For the CDR3, the DNA is TGTGCCAGCAGTTCTCGTTTCTCGGGACAGGGAGACAAAGATACGCAGTATTTT.

The V call is TRBV11-2, the J call TRBJ1-3; D ambiguous. The V gene lost 8 bases and the J gene lost 4 bases, with 6 bases spanning the gap. Germline CDR1 and CDR2: SGHAT and FQNNGV. The CDR3 sequence is 11 residues long. CDR3 sequence: CASLRGNTIYF. The CDR3 nucleotides are TGTGCCAGCCTCAGGGGAAACACCATATATTTT.

This clone has only one observation. This sequence joins TRBV13 and TRBJ2-4; TRBD2 matches at 7 bases. V lost 4 bases to trimming and J lost 5 bases; unmatched junction nucleotides: 5. Germline V gene lookup returns CDR1 PRHDT and CDR2 FYEKMQ (reference sequence). This CDR3 comprises 14 residues. CDR3 protein: CASSYLADENIQYF. The CDR3 DNA reads TGTGCCAGCAGCTACCTAGCGGATGAAAACATTCAGTACTTC.